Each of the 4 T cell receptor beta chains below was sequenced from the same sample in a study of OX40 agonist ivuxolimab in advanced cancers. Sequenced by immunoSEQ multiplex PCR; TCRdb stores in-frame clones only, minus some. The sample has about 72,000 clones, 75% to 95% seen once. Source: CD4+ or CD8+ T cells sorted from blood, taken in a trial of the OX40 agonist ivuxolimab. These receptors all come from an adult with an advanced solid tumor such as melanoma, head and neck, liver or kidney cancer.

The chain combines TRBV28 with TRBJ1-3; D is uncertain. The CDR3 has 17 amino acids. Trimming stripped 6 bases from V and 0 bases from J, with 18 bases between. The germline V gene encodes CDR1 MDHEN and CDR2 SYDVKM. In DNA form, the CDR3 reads TGTGCCAGCAGCCTCACCCGCCGGACCCACTCTGGAAACACCATATATTTT. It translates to CASSLTRRTHSGNTIYF.

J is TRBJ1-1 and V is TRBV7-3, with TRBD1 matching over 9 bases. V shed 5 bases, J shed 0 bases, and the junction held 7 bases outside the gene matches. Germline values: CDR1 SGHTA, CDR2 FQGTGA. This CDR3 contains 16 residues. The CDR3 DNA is TGTGCCAGCAGCCCGGGACAGGGAAGGTTGAACACTGAAGCTTTCTTT. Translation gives CASSPGQGRLNTEAFF.

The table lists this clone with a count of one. CDR3 sequence (DNA): TGTGCCTGGAGGCTGACTAGATCCTACGAGCAGTACTTC. Protein: CAWRLTRSYEQYF. This chain joins TRBV30 and TRBJ2-7; D might be TRBD2 (6 bases). This CDR3 is 13 amino acids long. Trimming pared 3 bases from V and 1 base from J, leaving 10 bases between. Germline loops: CDR1 GTSNPN, CDR2 SVGIG (reference sequence).

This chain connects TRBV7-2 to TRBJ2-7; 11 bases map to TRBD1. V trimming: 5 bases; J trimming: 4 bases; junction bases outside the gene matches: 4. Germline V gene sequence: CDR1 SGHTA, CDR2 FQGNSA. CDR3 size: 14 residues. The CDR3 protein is CASSPGTGGYEQYF. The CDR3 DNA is TGTGCCAGCAGCCCGGGGACAGGGGGTTACGAGCAGTACTTC. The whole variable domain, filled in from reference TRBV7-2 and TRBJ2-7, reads GAGVSQSPSNKVTEKGKDVELRCDPISGHTALYWYRQSLGQGLEFLIYFQGNSAPDKSGLPSDRFSAERTGGSVSTLTIQRTQQEDSAVYLCASSPGTGGYEQYFGPGTRLTVT.